The next 8 T cell receptor beta chains were all read from a single sample in a study of T-cell reconstitution after alpha-beta-depleted transplantation in children. A library of TCRbeta sequences, prepared with unique molecular identifiers, was generated. TCRdb itself ran the PCR reads through MiXCR, one entry per CDR3 protein. The table records around 580,000 distinct CDR3 sequences, over 20% of them present only once. Sequences were derived from PBMCs, sampled before TCRalphabeta/CD19-depleted stem cell transplant. These receptors were collected from a boy under three years old with Wiskott-Aldrich syndrome, due to receive a stem cell transplant.

The CDR3: CSVDVLTTEAFF. CDR3 bases: TGCAGCGTTGACGTACTTACCACTGAAGCTTTCTTT. The chain employs TRBV29-1 and TRBJ1-1; D is uncertain. V was pared by 3 bases and J by 4 bases, with 9 bases between. This CDR3 contains 12 residues. Germline CDR1 reads SQVTM; CDR2 reads ANQGSEA.

J is TRBJ1-1 and V is TRBV3-1, with D maybe TRBD1 (6 bases). V lost 4 bases, J lost 4 bases, and 16 bases lay in between. CDR1 and CDR2 (germline): LGHDT, YNNKEL (reference sequence). This CDR3 has 15 residues. CDR3 residues: CASSRRGPAGTEAFF. As DNA, the CDR3 is TGTGCCAGCAGCCGCAGGGGCCCCGCCGGCACTGAAGCTTTCTTT.

V is TRBV7-9 and J is TRBJ2-7, with TRBD2 as a possible D gene (5 bases). The CDR3 extends over 17 amino acids. Trimming left V 1 base short and J 3 bases short, with 19 bases between. Per germline, CDR1 SEHNR and CDR2 FQNEAQ (reference sequence). CDR3 nucleotide sequence: TGTGCCAGCAGCTTAGGCCGAGCGGACGGGTGGGACTACGAGCAGTACTTC. This gives the protein CASSLGRADGWDYEQYF.

A few counts support this clonotype. V is TRBV5-1 and J is TRBJ2-1, with D unresolved. This CDR3 has 13 amino acids. The V end was cut by 4 bases, the J end by 7 bases, with 12 bases between. The germline V gene encodes CDR1 SGHRS and CDR2 YFSETQ. The CDR3 coding sequence is TGCGCCAGCAGCCTTCCGAGTGTTAATGAGCAGTTCTTC. It yields the protein CASSLPSVNEQFF. Full variable domain (remainder filled in from reference TRBV5-1 and TRBJ2-1): KAGVTQTPRYLIKTRGQQVTLSCSPISGHRSVSWYQQTPGQGLQFLFEYFSETQRNKGNFPGRFSGRQFSNSRSEMNVSTLELGDSALYLCASSLPSVNEQFFGPGTRLTVL.

The chain links TRBV5-5 to TRBJ2-5; no reliable D call. CDR1 is SGHKS and CDR2 is YYEKEE in the germline V gene (reference sequence). The CDR3 totals 12 residues. Trimming removed 4 bases from V and 7 bases from J, with 11 bases in between. CDR3 amino acids: CASSRQKGTQYF. The CDR3 bases are TGTGCCAGCAGCCGTCAAAAGGGGACCCAGTACTTC.

This clonotype was observed a few times. The rearrangement links TRBV5-1 to TRBJ1-5, with 8 bases matching TRBD1. The CDR3 consists of 15 residues. CDR1 is SGHRS, CDR2 YFSETQ, per germline. Trimming removed 0 bases from V and 5 bases from J; junction bases left unmatched: 4. CDR3 bases: TGCGCCAGCAGCTTGGATGGACAGGGCGATCAGCCCCAGCATTTT. Encoded protein: CASSLDGQGDQPQHF.

The V gene is TRBV9, the J gene TRBJ1-1; D gene uncertain. Germline V gives CDR1 SGDLS, CDR2 YYNGEE. V lost 0 bases to trimming and J lost 7 bases, with 13 bases between them. This CDR3 comprises 14 residues. CDR3 nucleotides: TGTGCCAGCAGCGTAGAATGGGTAGGGAGTGAAGCTTTCTTT. It encodes CASSVEWVGSEAFF.

This clonotype was picked up a small number of times. V and J are TRBV24-1 and TRBJ2-3; tentatively, D is TRBD2 (6 bases). Per the germline V gene, CDR1 is KGHDR and CDR2 is SFDVKD. The CDR3 covers 16 residues. The V end lost 4 bases, the J end lost 5 bases, and 18 bases lay between the germline ends. The CDR3 region is CATSDPVGGAKDTQYF. Here the CDR3 DNA reads TGTGCCACCAGTGACCCCGTAGGAGGGGCGAAAGATACGCAGTATTTT.